This T cell receptor beta chain originates from a study of tumor-infiltrating lymphocytes in primary liver carcinoma. From unsorted bulk tissue weighing roughly 17-31 mg, DNA and RNA were co-extracted. Relative to its sample, this clonotype is medium-sized. Starting from roughly 0.5 ug of total RNA, TCR beta cDNA was produced with a primer in the constant region. The TCR beta library was amplified through three nested multiplex PCR rounds in a modified ARM-PCR procedure. Researchers ran the first two PCR rounds for ten to eleven cycles each with TRBV1-TRBV30 forward primers and a C-beta reverse primer. TCRdb fed the multiplex PCR reads into MiXCR, producing one record per CDR3 protein. This sample has about 100,000 distinct CDR3 sequences, with roughly 70% found just once. Per germline, CDR1 SGHAT and CDR2 FQNNGV. Trimming left V 5 bases short and J 2 bases short, with 9 bases between. The CDR3 runs to 13 residues.

The chain links TRBV11-2 to TRBJ2-5; D may be TRBD2 (6 bases). Sequenced input: tumor-adjacent normal liver tissue. This receptor was identified in a middle-aged man with primary liver carcinoma and hepatitis B virus infection. The CDR3 DNA sequence: TGTGCCAGCAGCGGGGACTTTCAAGAGACCCAGTACTTC. This codes for CASSGDFQETQYF.